The text below deals with one TCR beta chain. Between the trimmed V and J ends, which lost 1 base and 5 bases, there was a span of 12 bases. The CDR3 covers 15 residues. Looked up from germline, CDR1 is SGHVS and CDR2 is FQNEAQ. This record belongs to a study of blood T cell repertoires in COVID-19. Whole-study context: T cells, B-cell-depleted T cells, or PBMCs supplied cDNA or gDNA.

In the study's own analysis: Reference gene primer amplification yielded estimated nucleated cell counts. The protocol was immunoSEQ multiplex PCR, while the TCRdb copy is restricted to in-frame clones and leaves out a portion. D and trimming come from the DNA, and the V and J calls and clone size come from that table. Among around 200,000 clones listed, about nine tenths were seen once. This chain joins TRBV7-8 and TRBJ2-1; tentatively, D is TRBD2 (5 bases). Sequenced: peripheral blood. The TCR was taken from a man aged 65 to 85 with active or convalescent COVID-19. The CDR3 sequence: CASSLVPGSHNEQFF. As DNA, the CDR3 is TGTGCCAGCAGCTTAGTCCCGGGGTCCCACAATGAGCAGTTCTTC.